The 8 T cell receptor beta chains below come from one sample, sequenced in a study of cytomegalovirus exposure and HLA in healthy donors (TCRdb year 2017). Library preparation was by the immunoSEQ multiplex PCR assay. For the multiplex PCR, a mixture combining 60 forward primers for TCR Vbeta segments and 13 reverse primers for TCR Jbeta segments was used. The clones in this table, taken by TCRdb from immuneACCESS, are in-frame only. Not every clone is retained; where verified, under half of the shortfall comes from an unresolved V gene, and the cause of the rest is unknown. This sample comprises 100,000 or so clones, 60% to 85% of them detected only once. The ten largest clonotypes hold 1.3% of the sample. Sequenced input: PBMCs. These receptor sequences come from a middle-aged man in good health and CMV-seronegative.

The chain is built from TRBV5-6 and TRBJ2-7; 8 bases fit TRBD2. CDR3 length equals 14 residues. CDR1 SGHDT and CDR2 YYEEEE come from the germline V gene. J was trimmed by 3 bases and V by 0 bases; bases with no gene match: 2. The CDR3 DNA is TGTGCCAGCAGCTTGGCGGGGGGGAACTACGAGCAGTACTTC. Translation gives CASSLAGGNYEQYF.

The rearrangement uses TRBV5-1 and TRBJ2-7; 7 bases match TRBD2. The germline V gene encodes CDR1 SGHRS and CDR2 YFSETQ. The CDR3 runs to 15 residues. Germline trimming cut 0 bases from V and 6 bases from J; bases unmatched to any gene: 9. The CDR3 sequence: CASSLGWLSGGEQYF. CDR3 DNA sequence: TGCGCCAGCAGCTTGGGGTGGCTTTCGGGAGGCGAGCAGTACTTC.

The chain uses TRBV5-4 and TRBJ2-1; D possibly corresponds to TRBD2 (6 bases). CDR1 SGHNT and CDR2 YYREEE come from the germline V gene (reference sequence). The CDR3 is made up of 15 amino acids. V lost 2 bases and J lost 5, with 14 bases in between. CDR3 DNA: TGTGCCAGCAGCTTAGAGGGCGGGAAGAACAATGAGCAGTTCTTC. This gives the protein CASSLEGGKNNEQFF.

The chain has TRBV9 and TRBJ1-3; D remains unclear. Per germline, CDR1 SGDLS and CDR2 YYNGEE. This CDR3 is 15 amino acids long. V shed 4 bases and J shed 4 bases, with 15 bases lying between them. The CDR3 reads CASSSRLAPGNTIYF. CDR3 nucleotide sequence: TGTGCCAGCAGCTCGAGACTCGCGCCCGGAAACACCATATATTTT.

This chain connects TRBV5-4 to TRBJ2-7; the match to TRBD1 covers 7 bases. Germline trimming cut 4 bases from V and 6 bases from J; bases unmatched to any gene: 4. Per germline, CDR1 SGHNT and CDR2 YYREEE (reference sequence). This CDR3 comprises 12 residues. CDR3 sequence reads: CASSRDRAEQYF. The DNA of the CDR3 is TGTGCCAGCAGCCGCGACAGGGCCGAGCAGTACTTC.

V gene TRBV6-1 combines with J gene TRBJ1-1, with TRBD1 as a possible D gene (5 bases). V lost 8 bases and J 0 bases, leaving 10 bases between the germline ends. The CDR3 is 13 residues long. CDR1 is MNHNS, CDR2 SASEGT, per germline. In DNA form, the CDR3 reads TGTGCCAGCGGGGGGATCATGAACACTGAAGCTTTCTTT. Its protein is CASGGIMNTEAFF.

The chain recombines TRBV5-4 with TRBJ2-5; D unresolved. Germline V gene sequence: CDR1 SGHNT, CDR2 YYREEE (reference sequence). V was pared by 0 bases and J by 5 bases, with 14 bases between. This CDR3 is built from 15 residues. The CDR3 DNA follows: TGTGCCAGCAGCTTGGGTTTGGCAGCGCGGGAGACCCAGTACTTC. Protein sequence: CASSLGLAARETQYF.

This clone was observed a few times. The genes are TRBV6-6 and TRBJ2-5; the D gene is possibly TRBD1 (6 bases). The CDR3 length is 13 residues. CDR1 and CDR2 (germline): MNHNY, SVGAGI (reference sequence). The germline V and J ends were trimmed by 5 bases and 3 bases, with 10 bases remaining between them. CDR3 sequence (DNA): TGTGCCAGCAGTCGGACAGACAAAGAGACCCAGTACTTC. Translation gives CASSRTDKETQYF.